Each of the 31 T cell receptor beta chains below was sequenced from the same sample in a study of blood T cell repertoires in COVID-19. This table comes from immunoSEQ multiplex PCR, and its TCRdb copy is limited to in-frame clones, with some not included. This sample has approximately 530,000 clones, with approximately 88% found just once. Sequenced material: peripheral blood. The receptors originated from a woman aged 45-65 years with COVID-19, enrolled during active disease.

J is TRBJ1-1 and V is TRBV3-1 (or the pseudogene TRBV3-2); TRBD1 matches 7 bases. The V segment lost 3 bases and the J segment 11 bases; nucleotides outside the gene matches: 6. Germline V CDR1 and CDR2: LGHDT, YNNKEL (reference sequence). This CDR3 is 12 amino acids long. As DNA, the CDR3 is TGTGCCAGCAGCCAGGGGACAGCGAGGGCTTTCTTT. This encodes CASSQGTARAFF.

The V gene is TRBV5-6, the J gene TRBJ1-2, with 7 bases that match TRBD1. Germline CDR1 is SGHDT and CDR2 is YYEEEE. This CDR3 contains 13 residues. V dropped 4 bases and J dropped 4; count of bases not matched to a gene: 4. The DNA of the CDR3 is TGTGCCAGCAGCAACCCAGGGGGCTATGGCTACACCTTC. Its protein is CASSNPGGYGYTF.

CDR3 sequence: CSAGGDSSYNEQFF. In DNA, the CDR3 is TGCAGCGCCGGGGGGGATTCTTCTTACAATGAGCAGTTCTTC. This rearrangement joins TRBV29-1 to TRBJ2-1; 8 bases match TRBD2. V shed 7 bases and J 4 bases; nucleotides not matched to a gene: 9. The CDR3 is 14 residues long. Germline loops: CDR1 SQVTM, CDR2 ANQGSEA.

The rearrangement uses TRBV2 and TRBJ1-2; D may be TRBD1 (6 bases). This CDR3 spans 14 amino acids. The V end lost 1 base, the J end lost 4 bases, and 10 bases lay between the germline ends. Germline-derived CDR1 and CDR2 are SNHLY and FYNNEI. Here the CDR3 reads CASSEGGQGYGYTF. The DNA of the CDR3 is TGTGCCAGCAGTGAAGGGGGGCAGGGCTATGGCTACACCTTC.

This chain connects TRBV28 to TRBJ2-3; weak D call: TRBD1 (5 bases). Germline loops: CDR1 MDHEN, CDR2 SYDVKM. The length of the CDR3 is 12 residues. Trimming took 10 bases from V and 6 from J, leaving 14 bases between them. This CDR3 is CATELKGDTQYF. CDR3 DNA sequence: TGTGCCACCGAATTAAAGGGGGATACGCAGTATTTT.

This chain joins TRBV30 and TRBJ1-5; TRBD1 is a possible D gene (5 bases). The CDR3 extends over 14 amino acids. The V end lost 1 base, the J end lost 5 bases, and 12 bases lay between the germline ends. In germline, CDR1 is GTSNPN, CDR2 SVGIG (reference sequence). CDR3 nucleotides: TGTGCCTGGAGTGCGGGGACTGACTATCAGCCCCAGCATTTT. This translates into CAWSAGTDYQPQHF. The variable domain in full, completed from reference TRBV30 and TRBJ1-5, reads SQTIHQWPATLVQPVGSPLSLECTVEGTSNPNLYWYRQAAGRGLQLLFYSVGIGQISSEVPQNLSASRPQDRQFILSSKKLLLSDSGFYLCAWSAGTDYQPQHFGDGTRLSIL.

The V gene is TRBV6-1, the J gene TRBJ2-7, with TRBD1 as a possible D gene (6 bases). The CDR3 spans 11 residues. Trimming took off 1 base at V and 10 bases at J, with 8 bases between the two ends. CDR1 MNHNS and CDR2 SASEGT come from the germline V gene. The CDR3 reads CASSEVGHQYF. CDR3 in DNA: TGTGCCAGCAGTGAAGTGGGACATCAGTACTTC.

The gene calls are TRBV10-2 and TRBJ1-2; a possible D gene is TRBD1 (5 bases). Germline V gene data show CDR1 as WSHSY and CDR2 as SAAADI. This CDR3 comprises 13 residues. Trimming stripped 8 bases from V and 5 bases from J, with 15 bases between. CDR3 sequence (DNA): TGCGCCAGCCTCAAAGGGGTGGGTTATGGCTACACCTTC. Translation: CASLKGVGYGYTF.

This chain joins TRBV4-1 and TRBJ2-3; D may be TRBD1 (5 bases). There are 16 residues in the CDR3. CDR1 and CDR2 from the germline V gene are MGHRA and YSYEKL. The V gene lost 1 base and the J gene lost 3 bases, with 14 bases spanning the gap. The CDR3 loop is CASSQAGKLRTDTQYF. The CDR3 coding sequence is TGCGCCAGCAGCCAAGCAGGGAAGCTACGAACAGATACGCAGTATTTT.

The chain joins TRBV2 to TRBJ1-3, with D unclear. Germline assignment: CDR1 SNHLY and CDR2 FYNNEI. The CDR3 consists of 17 residues. The ends were cut back, 0 bases at V and 2 bases at J, with 14 bases in the middle. The CDR3 region has the DNA TGTGCCAGCAGTGAAGCGCTTAGTCGGCAGGCTGGAAACACCATATATTTT. Its protein product is CASSEALSRQAGNTIYF.

The V call is TRBV6-2 or TRBV6-3, the J call TRBJ2-1, with 8 bases matching TRBD2. The germline CDR1 and CDR2 sequences are MNHEY and SVGEGT. Germline trimming cut 4 bases from V and 8 bases from J; bases unmatched to any gene: 10. The CDR3 covers 15 residues. The CDR3 DNA is TGTGCCAGCAGTTCGGGGGGGATAACAATTTATGAGCAGTTCTTC. This gives the protein CASSSGGITIYEQFF.

J is TRBJ1-2 and V is TRBV3-1 (or the pseudogene TRBV3-2); D gene uncertain. The CDR3 has 12 amino acids. Deletions cut 4 bases from V and 4 bases from J, with 7 bases between. Germline V gene lookup returns CDR1 LGHDT and CDR2 YNNKEL (reference sequence). CDR3 residues: CASSLEGYGYTF. Here the CDR3 DNA reads TGTGCCAGCAGCCTGGAGGGCTATGGCTACACCTTC.

This clone has just one count. The chain joins TRBV28 to TRBJ1-3; D is unresolved. This CDR3 is 13 amino acids long. Germline CDR1 MDHEN, CDR2 SYDVKM. V dropped 6 bases and J dropped 4 bases, with 10 bases sitting between them. The CDR3 nucleotides are TGTGCCAGCAGCGCCCCCGGGGGAAACACCATATATTTT. Protein: CASSAPGGNTIYF. Filled out from reference TRBV28 and TRBJ1-3, the complete variable domain reads DVKVTQSSRYLVKRTGEKVFLECVQDMDHENMFWYRQDPGLGLRLIYFSYDVKMKEKGDIPEGYSVSREKKERFSLILESASTNQTSMYLCASSAPGGNTIYFGEGSWLTVV.

This sequence joins TRBV5-1 and TRBJ1-1; 7 bases fit TRBD1. The germline V gene has CDR1 SGHRS and CDR2 YFSETQ. The CDR3 is made up of 14 amino acids. The V and J ends lost 1 base and 7 bases, in that order; junction bases with no gene match: 7. The CDR3 DNA reads as TGCGCCAGCAGCTTGAGGCAGGGGGTAGGTGAAGCTTTCTTT. This codes for CASSLRQGVGEAFF. Full variable domain (remainder filled in from reference TRBV5-1 and TRBJ1-1): KAGVTQTPRYLIKTRGQQVTLSCSPISGHRSVSWYQQTPGQGLQFLFEYFSETQRNKGNFPGRFSGRQFSNSRSEMNVSTLELGDSALYLCASSLRQGVGEAFFGQGTRLTVV.

This chain uses TRBV7-3 with TRBJ1-1; D not certain. This CDR3 comprises 14 residues. Trimming pared 2 bases from V and 1 base from J, leaving 8 bases between. Germline V CDR1 and CDR2: SGHTA, FQGTGA. Here the CDR3 reads CASSLGPGNTEAFF. DNA for the CDR3: TGTGCCAGCAGCTTAGGTCCAGGGAACACTGAAGCTTTCTTT.

The chain carries TRBV9 and TRBJ1-2; 10 positions agree with TRBD1. This CDR3 is built from 12 residues. After removal of 7 bases from V and 8 bases from J, the junction contained 5 bases not matched to a gene. The V gene's germline CDR1 is SGDLS and CDR2 YYNGEE. For the CDR3, the DNA is TGTGCCAGCGGGACAGGGGCAGGGGGCTACACCTTC. As protein: CASGTGAGGYTF.

A word on this clone: The same CDR3 also results from other DNA sequences found in this sample. The chain employs TRBV5-4 and TRBJ1-3; D is perhaps TRBD1 (5 bases). Trimming left V 0 bases short and J 4 bases short, with 5 bases between. CDR1 and CDR2 (germline): SGHNT, YYREEE (reference sequence). The CDR3 sequence is 13 residues long. The CDR3 nucleotides are TGTGCCAGCAGCTTGGGACAGGGAAACACCATATATTTT. The encoded protein is CASSLGQGNTIYF.

This clone appeared once. CDR3 nucleotides: TGTGCCAGCACCCCTGCAACTAATGAAAAACTGTTTTTT. As protein: CASTPATNEKLFF. The chain recombines TRBV6-5 with TRBJ1-4; D is unresolved. V dropped 7 bases and J dropped 0 bases, with 6 bases sitting between them. This CDR3 spans 13 amino acids. Germline loops: CDR1 MNHEY, CDR2 SVGAGI.

The chain combines TRBV12-5 with TRBJ1-5; TRBD1 is a possible D gene (5 bases). CDR1 and CDR2 from the germline V gene are LGHNT and FRNRAP. Trimming left V 6 bases short and J 7 bases short, with 13 bases between. There are 13 residues in the CDR3. The CDR3 loop reads CASGGGIRQPQHF. The CDR3 coding sequence is TGTGCTAGTGGGGGGGGGATCAGGCAGCCCCAGCATTTT. The whole variable domain, remainder taken from reference TRBV12-5 and TRBJ1-5, is DARVTQTPRHKVTEMGQEVTMRCQPILGHNTVFWYRQTMMQGLELLAYFRNRAPLDDSGMPKDRFSAEMPDATLATLKIQPSEPRDSAVYFCASGGGIRQPQHFGDGTRLSIL.

The chain employs TRBV7-8 and TRBJ1-2, with D possibly matching TRBD1 (5 bases). V was pared by 4 bases and J by 8 bases, with 20 bases between. Germline lookup yields CDR1 SGHVS and CDR2 FQNEAQ. The CDR3 has 15 residues. Here the CDR3 reads CASSSRGVNALGYTF. DNA for the CDR3: TGTGCCAGCAGCTCGCGGGGGGTTAATGCATTAGGCTACACCTTC.

The rearrangement links TRBV15 to TRBJ1-2, with D possibly matching TRBD1 (5 bases). The germline gives CDR1 LNHNV, CDR2 YYDKDF (reference sequence). V was clipped by 4 bases and J by 5 bases, with 14 bases between them. There are 14 residues in the CDR3. CDR3 protein: CATSNHPTGYGYTF. The CDR3 bases are TGTGCCACCAGCAATCACCCTACAGGATATGGCTACACCTTC.

The CDR3 spells CAWRDRGAPTDTQYF. The CDR3 DNA follows: TGTGCCTGGAGAGATCGGGGGGCTCCCACAGATACGCAGTATTTT. The chain employs TRBV30 and TRBJ2-3; tentative D call: TRBD2 (7 bases). CDR3 length equals 15 residues. Germline CDR1 GTSNPN, CDR2 SVGIG (reference sequence). V was pared by 3 bases and J by 2 bases, with 15 bases between.

This clone was seen only a few times. As DNA, the CDR3 is TGTGCCAGCAGTTTTTTTCAGGGTGAAGCTTTCTTT. Residues: CASSFFQGEAFF. V is TRBV12-3 or TRBV12-4 and J is TRBJ1-1; a weak D match, TRBD1 (5 bases). The CDR3 is 12 amino acids. Between the trimmed V and J ends, which lost 3 bases and 7 bases, there was a span of 9 bases.

J is TRBJ2-1 and V is TRBV5-6; TRBD2 is a possible D gene (5 bases). The germline V gene has CDR1 SGHDT and CDR2 YYEEEE. The V end lost 2 bases, the J end lost 0 bases, and 9 bases lay between the germline ends. The CDR3 has 15 amino acids. CDR3 amino acids: CASSFPAASYNEQFF. CDR3 nucleotide sequence: TGTGCCAGCAGCTTTCCAGCGGCCTCCTACAATGAGCAGTTCTTC.

V is TRBV30 and J is TRBJ2-1; no definite D call. The CDR3 totals 12 residues. Between the trimmed V and J ends, which lost 2 bases and 12 bases, there was a span of 14 bases. Germline CDR1 GTSNPN, CDR2 SVGIG (reference sequence). CDR3: CAWSPSQYMQFF. The CDR3 nucleotides read TGTGCCTGGAGTCCTTCACAATATATGCAGTTCTTC.

This clone was counted once. The rearrangement uses TRBV27 and TRBJ1-2; TRBD1 might be the D (5 bases). Between the trimmed V and J ends, which lost 5 bases and 4 bases, there was a span of 11 bases. Germline values: CDR1 MNHEY, CDR2 SMNVEV (reference sequence). The CDR3 has 13 amino acids. The CDR3 spells CASSPGGTYGYTF. As DNA, the CDR3 is TGTGCCAGCAGTCCGGGGGGTACCTATGGCTACACCTTC.

CDR3 nucleotide sequence: TGTGCCACCAGCAGGGCAGGGAACGAAAAACTGTTTTTT. Encoded protein: CATSRAGNEKLFF. The chain is built from TRBV15 and TRBJ1-4; D is perhaps TRBD1 (5 bases). The germline V gene encodes CDR1 LNHNV and CDR2 YYDKDF (reference sequence). CDR3 length equals 13 residues. V lost 3 bases and J lost 8, with 10 bases in between.

The chain recombines TRBV9 with TRBJ2-1; the D is unclear. The V gene's germline CDR1 is SGDLS and CDR2 YYNGEE. Between the trimmed V and J ends, which lost 4 bases and 2 bases, there was a span of 16 bases. The CDR3 runs to 16 residues. The CDR3 region has the DNA TGTGCCAGCAGCAGTTCGGGTAGCCCCACCTACAATGAGCAGTTCTTC. It specifies CASSSSGSPTYNEQFF.

The V and J genes are TRBV19 and TRBJ2-3, with 7 bases lining up with TRBD1. CDR3 length equals 15 residues. The V gene end was trimmed by 3 bases and the J gene end by 0 bases; junction bases not matched to a gene: 3. Germline V gives CDR1 LNHDA, CDR2 SQIVND (reference sequence). The CDR3 reads CASSIKGQSTDTQYF. The CDR3 nucleotides read TGTGCCAGTAGTATTAAGGGACAGAGCACAGATACGCAGTATTTT.

The chain couples TRBV19 to TRBJ2-7, with D perhaps matching TRBD2 (6 bases). Looked up from germline, CDR1 is LNHDA and CDR2 is SQIVND (reference sequence). There are 12 residues in the CDR3. V was trimmed by 3 bases and J by 6 bases, leaving 9 bases between them. Here the CDR3 DNA reads TGTGCCAGTAGTATGGGGGGTCCCGAGCAGTACTTC. It encodes CASSMGGPEQYF.

V usage is TRBV28 and J usage is TRBJ1-6; TRBD1 might be the D (6 bases). Germline CDR1 is MDHEN and CDR2 is SYDVKM. CDR3 length equals 14 residues. V was cut by 4 bases and J by 7 bases, with 11 bases left in between. The chain's CDR3 is CASSYRAANSPLHF. The CDR3 DNA sequence: TGTGCCAGCAGTTACAGGGCGGCCAATTCACCCCTCCACTTT. Drawing the rest from reference TRBV28 and TRBJ1-6, the complete variable domain is DVKVTQSSRYLVKRTGEKVFLECVQDMDHENMFWYRQDPGLGLRLIYFSYDVKMKEKGDIPEGYSVSREKKERFSLILESASTNQTSMYLCASSYRAANSPLHFGNGTRLTVT.